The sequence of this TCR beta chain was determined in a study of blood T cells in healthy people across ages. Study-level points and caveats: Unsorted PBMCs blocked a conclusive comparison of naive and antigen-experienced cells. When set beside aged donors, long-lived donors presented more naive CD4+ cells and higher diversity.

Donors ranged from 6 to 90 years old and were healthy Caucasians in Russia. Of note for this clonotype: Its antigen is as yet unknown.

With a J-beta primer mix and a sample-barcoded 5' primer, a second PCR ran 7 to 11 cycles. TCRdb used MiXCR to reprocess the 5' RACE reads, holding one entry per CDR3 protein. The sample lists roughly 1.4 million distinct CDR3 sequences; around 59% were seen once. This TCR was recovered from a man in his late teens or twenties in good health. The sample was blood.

The CDR3, as DNA: TGCGCCAGCAGCCAAGAAGCGACAGGGGGGCAAGAGACCCAGTACTTC. It codes for CASSQEATGGQETQYF. V usage is TRBV4-3 and J usage is TRBJ2-5, with 9 nucleotides matching TRBD1. With V trimmed by 0 bases and J by 2 bases, 4 bases remained unmatched. The V gene's germline CDR1 is LGHNA and CDR2 YSLEER. This CDR3 is built from 16 residues.